The 18 T cell receptor beta chains below all came from one sample that was sequenced in a study of cytotoxic CD8 clonotypes in ibrutinib-treated CLL. The data were produced by immunoSEQ multiplex PCR, yet TCRdb's version contains in-frame clones alone and is incomplete. This sample carries around 130,000 clones, under 90% of them seen once, and the ten largest clones take around 3%. The source material was PBMCs, sampled after 24 months of ibrutinib treatment. The origin of the receptors is a human donor with chronic lymphocytic leukemia.

Worth noting for this clone: The sample contains more than one DNA sequence encoding this CDR3. The CDR3 sequence is CSAPGDEKLFF. CDR3 sequence (DNA): TGCAGTGCCCCGGGGGATGAAAAACTGTTTTTT. The chain has TRBV20-1 and TRBJ1-4; TRBD1 is a possible D gene (5 bases). V lost 6 bases to trimming and J lost 6 bases, with 8 bases between them. The CDR3 runs 11 residues. From germline, CDR1 is DFQATT and CDR2 SNEGSKA (reference sequence).

The rearrangement links TRBV13 to TRBJ2-3; D remains unclear. Trimming took 0 bases from V and 5 from J, leaving 6 bases between them. Germline-derived CDR1 and CDR2 are PRHDT and FYEKMQ (reference sequence). The CDR3 is made up of 13 amino acids. Here the CDR3 DNA reads TGTGCCAGCAGCTTAGGCGGACGAGATACGCAGTATTTT. Encoded protein: CASSLGGRDTQYF.

The gene calls are TRBV7-8 and TRBJ1-1; 7 bases agree with TRBD1. Germline CDR1 is SGHVS and CDR2 is FQNEAQ. The CDR3 length is 18 residues. J was trimmed by 0 bases and V by 0 bases; bases with no gene match: 10. The chain's CDR3 is CASSLALGGTAMNTEAFF. CDR3 coding DNA: TGTGCCAGCAGCTTAGCGCTGGGAGGGACAGCCATGAACACTGAAGCTTTCTTT.

The V gene is TRBV7-9, the J gene TRBJ1-2, with a possible D match to TRBD1 (5 bases). Between the trimmed V and J ends, which lost 5 bases and 2 bases, there was a span of 9 bases. Germline values: CDR1 SEHNR, CDR2 FQNEAQ (reference sequence). CDR3 length equals 13 residues. CDR3 in DNA: TGTGCCAGCAGCCCGGGACTGAACTATGGCTACACCTTC. Its protein product is CASSPGLNYGYTF.

J is TRBJ2-7 and V is TRBV11-2, with D perhaps given as TRBD1 or TRBD2 (5 bases each). Germline CDR1 SGHAT, CDR2 FQNNGV. Trimming pared 2 bases from V and 4 bases from J, leaving 15 bases between. The CDR3 sequence is 15 residues long. The CDR3: CASSLRGVGTYEQYF. The DNA for the CDR3 is TGTGCCAGCAGCTTAAGGGGAGTCGGCACTTACGAGCAGTACTTC.

The gene calls are TRBV7-3 and TRBJ2-7; no firm D call. V lost 0 bases and J lost 0, with 6 bases in between. The CDR3 has 14 residues. The germline gives CDR1 SGHTA, CDR2 FQGTGA. CDR3 in DNA: TGTGCCAGCAGCTTAACCCCAGGCTCCTACGAGCAGTACTTC. Protein sequence: CASSLTPGSYEQYF.

This chain connects TRBV7-8 to TRBJ1-1; possibly TRBD1 for D (5 bases). The germline V gene encodes CDR1 SGHVS and CDR2 FQNEAQ. The CDR3 contains 13 residues. Trimming removed 5 bases from V and 4 bases from J, with 11 bases in between. The DNA of the CDR3 is TGTGCCAGCAGCCCGGCAGGGCCCACTGAAGCTTTCTTT. Translated, it gives CASSPAGPTEAFF.

This clone was seen once. V is TRBV19 and J is TRBJ2-7, with 9 bases matching TRBD2. This CDR3 region has 15 residues. V shed 1 base and J 3 bases; nucleotides not matched to a gene: 4. Germline V gives CDR1 LNHDA, CDR2 SQIVND (reference sequence). The CDR3 DNA reads as TGTGCCAGTAGTATAGGATCTAGCGGGGACTACGAGCAGTACTTC. This sequence encodes CASSIGSSGDYEQYF.

The chain uses TRBV18 and TRBJ1-1; TRBD1 agrees at 7 bases. Per germline, CDR1 KGHSH and CDR2 LQKENI. V gave up 4 bases and J gave up 3 bases; unmatched junction bases: 5. This CDR3 is 14 amino acids long. The chain's CDR3 is CASSLGRGDTEAFF. The CDR3 bases are TGTGCCAGCTCACTCGGCAGGGGGGACACTGAAGCTTTCTTT.

This rearrangement joins TRBV11-2 to TRBJ2-3, with D unresolved. Between the trimmed V and J ends, which lost 4 bases and 4 bases, there was a span of 6 bases. Germline CDR1 reads SGHAT; CDR2 reads FQNNGV. The CDR3 sequence is 12 residues long. The CDR3 nucleotides are TGTGCCAGCAGCTGGCAGGCAGATACGCAGTATTTT. Amino acid sequence: CASSWQADTQYF.

J is TRBJ1-2 and V is TRBV7-2; no clear D gene. The CDR3 has 16 residues. Germline lookup yields CDR1 SGHTA and CDR2 FQGNSA. The V end was cut by 6 bases, the J end by 4 bases, with 21 bases between. CDR3 region: CASRGREDSTAYGYTF. The CDR3 DNA reads TGTGCCAGCAGAGGACGGGAGGACTCGACTGCCTATGGCTACACCTTC.

The genes are TRBV10-3 and TRBJ1-3; 10 bases map to TRBD1. CDR3 length equals 15 residues. CDR1 is ENHRY and CDR2 is SYGVKD in the germline V gene. V shed 5 bases, J shed 4 bases, and the junction held 5 bases outside the gene matches. The CDR3 here is CAISRDRGFGNTIYF. The CDR3 DNA reads TGTGCCATCAGTAGGGACAGGGGTTTCGGAAACACCATATATTTT.

The chain employs TRBV9 and TRBJ2-3; D remains unclear. The CDR3 is made up of 15 amino acids. V was pared by 0 bases and J by 0 bases, with 8 bases between. The germline gives CDR1 SGDLS, CDR2 YYNGEE. The CDR3 is CASSVGVYSTDTQYF. In DNA, the CDR3 is TGTGCCAGCAGCGTAGGGGTTTATAGCACAGATACGCAGTATTTT.

The V gene is TRBV6-5, the J gene TRBJ1-3; tentatively, D is TRBD1 (6 bases). The V gene's germline CDR1 is MNHEY and CDR2 SVGAGI. The CDR3 sequence is 14 residues long. The V end lost 6 bases, the J end lost 4 bases, and 13 bases lay between the germline ends. CDR3 nucleotide sequence: TGTGCCAGCAGCTATACAGGGACCGGAAACACCATATATTTT. It yields the protein CASSYTGTGNTIYF.

The chain carries TRBV27 and TRBJ1-4; D unclear. The CDR3 contains 16 residues. CDR1 is MNHEY and CDR2 is SMNVEV in the germline V gene (reference sequence). Deletions cut 1 base from V and 5 bases from J, with 14 bases between. The CDR3 here is CASSLFRNGENEKLFF. The CDR3 nucleotides read TGTGCCAGCAGTTTATTTAGGAACGGCGAAAATGAAAAACTGTTTTTT.

The J gene is TRBJ1-4, the V gene TRBV9; 10 bases map to TRBD1. Germline CDR1 and CDR2: SGDLS and YYNGEE. This CDR3 region has 15 residues. The V gene end was trimmed by 4 bases and the J gene end by 7 bases; junction bases not matched to a gene: 7. In nucleotides, the CDR3 is TGTGCCAGCAGCACCCCCGGGACAGGGGTTGAAAAACTGTTTTTT. It specifies CASSTPGTGVEKLFF.

This chain connects TRBV9 to TRBJ1-1; possibly TRBD1 for D (6 bases). The CDR3 spans 12 residues. Germline V gene sequence: CDR1 SGDLS, CDR2 YYNGEE. Trimming took 7 bases from V and 1 from J, leaving 8 bases between them. CDR3 protein: CASGQPNTEAFF. The CDR3 coding sequence is TGTGCCAGCGGACAGCCGAACACTGAAGCTTTCTTT.

In its sample, this clone was seen once. The chain couples TRBV7-3 to TRBJ2-6; D unresolved. V was pared by 4 bases and J by 0 bases, with 10 bases between. This CDR3 spans 16 amino acids. Germline CDR1 SGHTA, CDR2 FQGTGA. CDR3 DNA sequence: TGTGCCAGCAGCTCCAGCACGAGCTCTGGGGCCAACGTCCTGACTTTC. Residues: CASSSSTSSGANVLTF.